The following is a T cell receptor beta chain sequence with its context. The record originates from a study of T cells after yellow fever vaccination. Trimming took off 1 base at V and 2 bases at J, with 14 bases between the two ends. CDR3 length: 15 residues. Germline CDR1 and CDR2: DFQATT and SNEGSKA (reference sequence). Researchers made TCR cDNA using 5'RACE template switching, and this step added a universal primer site and UMIs. TCRdb ran MiXCR on the 5' RACE reads and lists one entry per CDR3 protein. Here the sample spans about 550,000 distinct CDR3 sequences, 19% being singletons. This TCR came from a man aged 25 to 40 who received the YFV17D yellow fever vaccine. This specimen consisted of PBMCs, obtained 15 days after the yellow fever booster vaccination. V is TRBV20-1 and J is TRBJ2-5, with no clear D. This CDR3 is CSARVGGKVQETQYF. The CDR3 nucleotides are TGCAGTGCTAGAGTGGGTGGGAAGGTGCAAGAGACCCAGTACTTC.